This record looks at one T cell receptor (beta chain) sequence and its context. The antigen is unknown. TCRdb's copy holds only in-frame clones and misses some; the assay was immunoSEQ multiplex PCR. The sample carries 200,000 to 250,000 clones, about 94% recorded once. The record originates from a study of T cell responses to AZD1222 COVID-19 vaccine. Study results and limitations: The donor cohort was predominantly white British with a female majority, and clonal diversity may have been underestimated. Dominant CD4 TCR responses targeted spike regions 160-218 and 743-854.

V trimming: 5 bases; J trimming: 3 bases; junction bases outside the gene matches: 3. The CDR3 consists of 14 residues. CDR1 and CDR2 from the germline V gene are MDHEN and SYDVKM. This chain links TRBV28 with TRBJ2-7; 11 nucleotides line up with TRBD2. The sequence was obtained from an adult who received the MenACWY meningococcal vaccine as a control. The material was peripheral blood, obtained 28 days after the second dose of the MenACWY control vaccine. This CDR3 reads CASSRSGRDYEQYF. CDR3 DNA: TGTGCCAGCAGTCGTAGCGGGAGGGACTACGAGCAGTACTTC.